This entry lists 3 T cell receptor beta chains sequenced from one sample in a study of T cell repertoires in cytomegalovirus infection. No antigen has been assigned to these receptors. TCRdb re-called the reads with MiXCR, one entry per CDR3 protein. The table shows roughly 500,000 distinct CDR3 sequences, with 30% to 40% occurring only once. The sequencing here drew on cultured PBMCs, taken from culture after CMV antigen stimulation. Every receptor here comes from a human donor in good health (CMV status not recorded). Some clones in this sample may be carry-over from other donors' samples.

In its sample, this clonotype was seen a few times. Here the CDR3 reads CASREGLRGPVCEQYV. CDR3 nucleotide sequence: TGTGCCAGCAGGGAGGGACTACGAGGCCCCGTGTGCGAGCAGTACGTC. The V gene is TRBV7-4, the J gene TRBJ2-7; 7 bases align to TRBD2. J was trimmed by 6 bases and V by 6 bases; bases with no gene match: 17. The CDR3 has 16 amino acids. Per the germline V gene, CDR1 is SGHVT and CDR2 is SQSDAQ.

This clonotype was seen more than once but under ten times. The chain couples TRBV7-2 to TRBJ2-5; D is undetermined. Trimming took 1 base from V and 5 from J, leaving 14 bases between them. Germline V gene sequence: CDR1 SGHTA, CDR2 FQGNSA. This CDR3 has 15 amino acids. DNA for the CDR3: TGTGCCAGCAGCTTAGGACTGGCCCCCCTGGAGACCCAGTACTTC. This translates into CASSLGLAPLETQYF. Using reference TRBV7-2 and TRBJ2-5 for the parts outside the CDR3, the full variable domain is GAGVSQSPSNKVTEKGKDVELRCDPISGHTALYWYRQSLGQGLEFLIYFQGNSAPDKSGLPSDRFSAERTGGSVSTLTIQRTQQEDSAVYLCASSLGLAPLETQYFGPGTRLLVL.

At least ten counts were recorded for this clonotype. CDR3 in amino acids: CASSSIADRETQYF. CDR3 nucleotides: TGTGCCAGCAGCTCGATAGCGGACCGGGAGACCCAGTACTTC. The rearrangement links TRBV7-2 to TRBJ2-5; TRBD2 might be the D (6 bases). CDR1 and CDR2 (germline): SGHTA, FQGNSA. Trimming pared 4 bases from V and 5 bases from J, leaving 14 bases between. This CDR3 comprises 14 residues. Using reference TRBV7-2 and TRBJ2-5 for the parts outside the CDR3, the full variable domain is GAGVSQSPSNKVTEKGKDVELRCDPISGHTALYWYRQSLGQGLEFLIYFQGNSAPDKSGLPSDRFSAERTGGSVSTLTIQRTQQEDSAVYLCASSSIADRETQYFGPGTRLLVL.